This TCR beta chain was sequenced for a study of blood T cells in healthy people across ages (dated by TCRdb to the mid-2010s). Regarding the study in general: Template switching captured roughly one uniquely barcoded TCR beta cDNA molecule per two T cells in model experiments. Using deep sequencing normalized with unique cDNA molecular identifiers, the study measured how TCR beta repertoire diversity changes with age. Four age groups were formed from the donors: young (average about 16 years), middle-aged (approximately 40), aged (over 55) and long-lived (about 80). To avoid experimental bias, donors of different ages were spread randomly across the sequencing lanes. Using the same blood draw, the study looked at two additional independent replicas of 1 million unique cDNA reads for two donors, one aged 18 to 30 and the other aged 80 or older.

Overall study results and their limits: Because the CMV infection status of the donors was unknown, age-related changes in expanded clonotypes may potentially have been confounded. Observed TCR beta diversity correlated strongly with the percentage of naive T cells measured by flow cytometry. As age increased, observed TCR beta diversity per million T cells dropped in a roughly linear way, and a significant reduction was already evident by age about 40. Estimates of total diversity from one million sequenced T cells were regarded as lower bounds and underestimates. Bulk unsorted PBMC profiling prevented conclusive comparison of naive and antigen-experienced compartments. Compared with the aged group, the long-lived group had more naive CD4+ T cells, fewer expanded clones and increased TCR diversity, suggesting age selection.

The CDR3 measures 17 amino acids from cysteine to phenylalanine. Just CDR3 DNA is preserved here, 51 bases in frame from base 1. In the germline V gene, CDR1 corresponds to LGHNA and CDR2 to YNFKEQ. After removal of 0 bases from V and 4 bases from J, the junction retains 6 bases not matched to a gene. Receptors were amplified or captured by 5' RACE. The sequencer listed for this sample is Illumina HiSeq 2500. A second PCR of 7 to 11 cycles was run with a J-beta primer mix and a sample-barcoded 5' primer. Each TCR beta cDNA molecule received a unique molecular identifier from a template-switch 5' adaptor carrying 12 random nucleotides. Each sample yielded at least 2.5 million CDR3-containing paired-end reads. The Mint cDNA synthesis kit, primed by a TRBC-specific oligonucleotide, was used to synthesize first-strand cDNA from all RNA. All cDNA was treated with uracil-DNA glycosylase and then went through a first 18-cycle PCR with the universal primers M1SS and BC2_uni_R. In the original analysis: For normalization, 1 million high-quality reads were randomly selected from each sample, with every read carrying a distinct molecular identifier. Instead of being binned into consensus sequences, reads that shared molecular identifiers were thrown out. CDR3 identification, clonotype clustering and error correction used MiTCR with a Q25 quality threshold and the strictest error-elimination algorithm. A nonparametric unseen species model with Euler transformation was used to estimate lower-bound total TCR beta diversity. TCRdb trimmed the raw reads at Q25, called clones with MiXCR and kept productive beta chains. Each entry is one CDR3 protein sequence, shown with its most common DNA and genes. The V and J calls and clone size are TCRdb's, not the authors'. Recorded for this sample are about 1 million distinct CDR3 sequences; under 45% of them occurred a single time. Of the sample, under 20% falls within the top ten clones.

The donors were roughly 39 Caucasian individuals from Russia, aged roughly 6 to 100 years, who were systemically healthy. Around 10 milliliters of peripheral blood were collected from each donor into EDTA-treated Vacutainer tubes. PBMCs were isolated by Ficoll-Paque density-gradient centrifugation, with at least 7 million obtained per sample. Trizol reagent was used to extract total RNA from the PBMCs, yielding at least 5 micrograms per sample. For every donor, an aliquot of PBMCs went through flow cytometry to measure the percentages of naive CD45RAhigh/CD27high T cells. There are many counts of this clonotype. This receptor's antigen is unknown. No base-level quality is on record; no much larger clone is a single base apart.

The sequencing sample was made of blood. The sequence came from a woman aged 60-70 years in good health. The rearranged chain carries TRBV4-2 and TRBJ2-1; the junction holds 10 bases that match TRBD2. The CDR3 has the sequence CASSQEESGRAYNEQFF. The DNA sequence is TGTGCCAGCAGCCAAGAGGAGAGCGGGAGGGCTTACAATGAGCAGTTCTTC.